This T cell receptor (beta chain) is from a study of shared clonotypes between healthy human individuals. The donors were adults (healthy and HIV-negative) with no recent acute infections or vaccinations. The CDR3 consists of 13 residues. V gave up 6 bases and J gave up 7 bases, with 12 bases separating them. Per germline, CDR1 ENHRY and CDR2 SYGVKD. The method was immunoSEQ multiplex PCR; TCRdb's version includes in-frame clones alone and lacks a portion of them. The table records almost 750,000 clones, 55% to 80% of them present only once. The chain recombines TRBV10-3 with TRBJ1-4; D unresolved. This receptor was taken from a woman between 25 and 40 years old in good health. Sequencing was done on a sample of memory CD4+ T cells sorted from blood. Noted subset: CD45RA-negative fraction. In DNA form, the CDR3 reads TGTGCCATCAGGTCCCCAGCGCGTGAAAAACTGTTTTTT. It is translated as CAIRSPAREKLFF.